This TCR beta chain was sequenced for a study of CD8 T cells in ankylosing spondylitis. Overall study results and limits: Ankylosing spondylitis blood seemed to carry a telltale TCR beta motif made of under ten highly homologous variants. Significant enrichment of disease-linked clones was reported in matched ankylosing spondylitis synovial fluid. Those disease-linked clones were CD8+; they were also relatively rare in peripheral blood.

V was trimmed by 7 bases and J by 7 bases, leaving 14 bases between them. The CDR3 loop spans 12 amino acids. Germline V gene sequence: CDR1 DFQATT, CDR2 SNEGSKA (reference sequence). Quantitative molecular-barcoded 5'-RACE generated the TCR beta libraries. In TCRdb, the 5' RACE reads were re-called with MiXCR into one record per CDR3 protein. The sample records a few hundred thousand distinct CDR3 sequences, roughly 10% being singletons. This clonotype was seen a handful of times. Its target is unknown. The chain joins TRBV20-1 to TRBJ2-1, with TRBD2 as a possible D gene (5 bases). The sequence derives from a male donor with ankylosing spondylitis or in good health (not recorded which). The specimen was blood, either unsorted or a sorted T cell fraction (not recorded which). CDR3 coding DNA: TGCAGTGTTCGTACTAGGTCAAATGAGCAGTTCTTC. Translation: CSVRTRSNEQFF.